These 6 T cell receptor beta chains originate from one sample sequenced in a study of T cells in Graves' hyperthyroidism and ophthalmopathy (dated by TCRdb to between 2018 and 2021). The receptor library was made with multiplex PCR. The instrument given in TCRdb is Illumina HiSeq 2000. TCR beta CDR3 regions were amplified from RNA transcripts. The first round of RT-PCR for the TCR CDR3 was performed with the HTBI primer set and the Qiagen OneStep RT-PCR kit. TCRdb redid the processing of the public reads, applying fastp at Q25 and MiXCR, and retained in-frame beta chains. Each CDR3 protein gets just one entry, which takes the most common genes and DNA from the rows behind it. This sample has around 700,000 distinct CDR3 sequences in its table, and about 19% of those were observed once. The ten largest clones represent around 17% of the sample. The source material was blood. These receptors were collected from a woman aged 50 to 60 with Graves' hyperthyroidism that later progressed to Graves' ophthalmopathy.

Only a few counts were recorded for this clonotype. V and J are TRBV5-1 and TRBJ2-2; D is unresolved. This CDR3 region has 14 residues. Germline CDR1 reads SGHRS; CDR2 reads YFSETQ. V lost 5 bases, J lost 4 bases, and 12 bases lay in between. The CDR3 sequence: CASSAERFTGELFF. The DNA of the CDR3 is TGCGCCAGCAGTGCAGAAAGATTCACCGGGGAGCTGTTTTTT.

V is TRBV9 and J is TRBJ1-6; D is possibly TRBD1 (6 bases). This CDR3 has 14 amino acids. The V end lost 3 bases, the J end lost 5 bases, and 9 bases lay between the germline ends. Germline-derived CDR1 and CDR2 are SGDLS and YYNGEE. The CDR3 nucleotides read TGTGCCAGCAGCGCGGGACACCATAATTCACCCCTCCACTTT. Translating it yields CASSAGHHNSPLHF.

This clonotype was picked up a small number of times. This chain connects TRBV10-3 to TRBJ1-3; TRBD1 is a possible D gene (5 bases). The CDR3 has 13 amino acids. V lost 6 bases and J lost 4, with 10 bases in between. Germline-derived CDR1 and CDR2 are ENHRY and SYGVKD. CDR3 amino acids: CAIRGTDGNTIYF. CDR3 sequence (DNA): TGTGCCATCAGGGGGACTGACGGAAACACCATATATTTT.

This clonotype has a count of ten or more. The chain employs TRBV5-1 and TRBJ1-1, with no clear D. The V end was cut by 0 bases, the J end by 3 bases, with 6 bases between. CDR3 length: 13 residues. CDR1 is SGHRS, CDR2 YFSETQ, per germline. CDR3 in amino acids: CASSLAWDTEAFF. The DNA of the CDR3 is TGCGCCAGCAGCTTGGCCTGGGACACTGAAGCTTTCTTT.

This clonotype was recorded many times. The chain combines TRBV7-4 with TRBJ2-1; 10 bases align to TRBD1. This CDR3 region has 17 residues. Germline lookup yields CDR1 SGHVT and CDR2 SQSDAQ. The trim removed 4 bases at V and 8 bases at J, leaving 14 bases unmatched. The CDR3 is CASSSPPGTGALDEQFF. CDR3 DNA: TGTGCCAGCAGCTCTCCCCCCGGGACAGGGGCTCTAGATGAGCAGTTCTTC.

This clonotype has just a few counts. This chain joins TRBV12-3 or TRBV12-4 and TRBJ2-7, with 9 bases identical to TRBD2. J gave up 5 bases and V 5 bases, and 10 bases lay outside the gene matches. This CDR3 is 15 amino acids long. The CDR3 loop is CASSRAGLAPNEQYF. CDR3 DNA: TGTGCCAGCAGTAGGGCGGGACTAGCCCCCAACGAGCAGTACTTC.